Listed here is a single TCR beta chain. This entry comes from a study of blood T cell repertoires in COVID-19. Across the study: COVID-19 samples, acute and convalescent, were from the United States, Italy and Spain.

Authors' methods: Scientists estimated how many nucleated cells there were by amplifying reference gene primers. Assay: immunoSEQ multiplex PCR; the TCRdb copy retains only in-frame clones and omits some. D and trimming come from the DNA, and the V and J calls and clone size come from that table. The sample has 200,000 to 300,000 clones; about 87% are singletons. The germline CDR1 and CDR2 sequences are SGDLS and YYNGEE. Trimming took 3 bases from V and 3 from J; bases not matched to a gene: 12. The CDR3 has 18 residues. The sequence was collected from a human donor in a cohort sampled during active COVID-19. This chain links TRBV9 with TRBJ2-7; 13 positions agree with TRBD2. Sequenced input: peripheral blood. DNA of the CDR3: TGTGCCAGCAGCGAACGACTAGCGGGAGGACCCATGAGCTACGAGCAGTACTTC. This gives the protein CASSERLAGGPMSYEQYF. The full variable domain, in which reference TRBV9 and TRBJ2-7 provide the parts outside the CDR3, is DSGVTQTPKHLITATGQRVTLRCSPRSGDLSVYWYQQSLDQGLQFLIQYYNGEERAKGNILERFSAQQFPDLHSELNLSSLELGDSALYFCASSERLAGGPMSYEQYFGPGTRLTVT.